This is a list of T cell receptor beta chains from one sample in a study of T cells after yellow fever vaccination. TCRdb itself ran the 5' RACE reads through MiXCR, one entry per CDR3 protein. The sample shows 96,000 or so distinct CDR3 sequences, roughly 10% of them seen only once. The source material was CD8+ T cells not binding an NS4B(214-222) dextramer, sorted from PBMCs, sampled roughly 14 days after the first yellow fever vaccination. The receptors originated from a man younger than 30 who received the YFV17D yellow fever vaccine. Both conserved end residues are part of each CDR3. The D gene is left open where the match is weak.

D | J | V | CDR3
TRBD1 | TRBJ2-7 | TRBV13 | CASSLRDSSYEQYF
TRBD1 | TRBJ2-5 | TRBV7-6 | CASSPGDSPGETQYF
NA | TRBJ2-2 | TRBV29-1 | CSVPVNTGELFF
TRBD2 | TRBJ2-2 | TRBV12-3/TRBV12-4 | CASNSGGLSGELFF
TRBD1 | TRBJ1-2 | TRBV19 | CATRTGKDGYTF
NA | TRBJ2-4 | TRBV5-4 | CASRWGPGVNIQYF
TRBD2 | TRBJ2-3 | TRBV7-2 | CASSLGSGGADTQYF
NA | TRBJ1-2 | TRBV3-1 | CASSKKRWGPYGYTF
TRBD1 | TRBJ1-4 | TRBV6-1 | CASSPRQGRPEKLFF
NA | TRBJ1-5 | TRBV4-2 | CASSQDGGRGGNQPQHF
NA | TRBJ2-7 | TRBV19 | CASSLAGTAGLEQYF
NA | TRBJ2-2 | TRBV4-1 | CASSHPPRGNTGELFF
NA | TRBJ2-1 | TRBV7-2 | CASSSPDRGFSYNEQFF
TRBD1 | TRBJ1-4 | TRBV7-9 | CASSPQQGAGPEKLFF
NA | TRBJ1-2 | TRBV29-1 | CSVEGWYGYTF
NA | TRBJ1-1 | TRBV5-1 | CASSLGAAYPEAFF
TRBD1 | TRBJ2-5 | TRBV25-1 | CASRGQGIPQETQYF
TRBD2 | TRBJ2-3 | TRBV6-2/TRBV6-3 | CASRMTLGLAGGTDTQYF
TRBD2 | TRBJ2-3 | TRBV27 | CASSQRTSGVVTDTQYF
TRBD2 | TRBJ2-3 | TRBV10-3 | CAISEQVAGGNADTQYF
NA | TRBJ2-3 | TRBV7-7 | CASSSHFSTDTQYF
NA | TRBJ1-2 | TRBV14 | CASSQVGGPSGYTF
TRBD1 | TRBJ2-3 | TRBV5-4 | CASSLGTGSDTQYF
NA | TRBJ1-1 | TRBV2 | CASSQSNTEAFF
NA | TRBJ2-1 | TRBV5-6 | CASSPWDGSSYNEQFF
NA | TRBJ1-1 | TRBV29-1 | CSVEAGDNTEAFF
NA | TRBJ1-1 | TRBV3-1 | CASSSHRDMNTEAFF
TRBD1 | TRBJ2-7 | TRBV18 | CASSPSGTELDEQYF
NA | TRBJ1-4 | TRBV4-1 | CASSQGPMGDEKLFF
NA | TRBJ2-1 | TRBV7-2 | CASSYDPNNEQFF
NA | TRBJ2-1 | TRBV6-5 | CASSYAPGWGVLSGEQFF
TRBD1 | TRBJ2-2 | TRBV5-1 | CASTFGQGNTGELFF
NA | TRBJ1-1 | TRBV15 | CATSRRRDPGTEAFF
NA | TRBJ2-1 | TRBV7-9 | CASSLSAGRYNEQFF
NA | TRBJ1-1 | TRBV7-9 | CASSLPGIMNTEAFF
NA | TRBJ1-5 | TRBV27 | CASSPLARVNQPQHF
NA | TRBJ2-1 | TRBV10-3 | CAIRGGLGLTYNEQFF
NA | TRBJ2-1 | TRBV5-1 | CASSLAARTVYNEQFF
TRBD2 | TRBJ2-7 | TRBV5-5 | CASSLTASGGLSYEQYF
TRBD1 | TRBJ2-7 | TRBV7-9 | CASSLRDRGPEQYF
TRBD2 | TRBJ2-7 | TRBV6-2/TRBV6-3 | CASSYRLTSGGPYEQYF